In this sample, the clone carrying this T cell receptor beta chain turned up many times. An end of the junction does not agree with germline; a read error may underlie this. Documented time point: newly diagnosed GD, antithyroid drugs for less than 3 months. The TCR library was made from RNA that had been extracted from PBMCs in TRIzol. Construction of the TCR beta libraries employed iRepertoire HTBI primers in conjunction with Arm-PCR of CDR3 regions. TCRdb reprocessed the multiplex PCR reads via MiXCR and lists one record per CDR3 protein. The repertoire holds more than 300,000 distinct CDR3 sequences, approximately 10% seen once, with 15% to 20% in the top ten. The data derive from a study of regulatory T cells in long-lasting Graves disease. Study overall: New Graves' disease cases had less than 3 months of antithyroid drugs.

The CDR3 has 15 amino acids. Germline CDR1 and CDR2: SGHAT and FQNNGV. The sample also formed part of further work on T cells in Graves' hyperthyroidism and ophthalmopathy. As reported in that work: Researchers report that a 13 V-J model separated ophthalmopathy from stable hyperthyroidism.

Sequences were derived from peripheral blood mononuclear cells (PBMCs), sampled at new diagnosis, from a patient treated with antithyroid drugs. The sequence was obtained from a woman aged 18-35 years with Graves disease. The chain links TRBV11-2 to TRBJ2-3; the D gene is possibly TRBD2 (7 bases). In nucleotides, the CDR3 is TGTGCCAGCAGTTTAGGAGGGGGGGAAACAGATACGCAGTATTTT. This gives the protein CASSLGGGETDTQYF.